The clone carrying this TCR beta chain was seen a few times. V was cut by 0 bases and J by 2 bases, with 7 bases left in between. The CDR3 is 15 amino acids. The V gene's germline CDR1 is MNHEY and CDR2 SVGAGI. Recruited during active infection, patients (from Seattle) were subsequently followed longitudinally. Sequenced by immunoSEQ multiplex PCR; TCRdb stores in-frame clones only, minus some. The sample records 250,000 to 300,000 clones, roughly nine tenths being singletons. The data originate from a study of blood T cell repertoires in COVID-19. Sequences were obtained from peripheral blood. The TCR comes from a woman aged 25-40 years with COVID-19, enrolled during active disease. The genes are TRBV6-5 and TRBJ2-2, with a possible D match to TRBD2 (5 bases). The DNA for the CDR3 is TGTGCCAGCAGTTACTCACGGGGAAACACCGGGGAGCTGTTTTTT. Encoded protein: CASSYSRGNTGELFF.